The 31 T cell receptor beta chains in this list originate from one sample, sequenced in a study of molecular identifiers for immune sequencing clone quantification. TCRdb itself ran the PCR reads through MiXCR, one entry per CDR3 protein. The repertoire holds roughly 300,000 distinct CDR3 sequences, with under 25% as singletons. The source material was naive CD8+ T cells from blood, with Jurkat cell RNA spiked in. The subset denotes: FACS-sorted CD8+CD4-CCR7+CD45RA+ naive T cells. The receptors shown here come from a human donor in good health. Some libraries in this study had Jurkat cell RNA spiked in.

In this sample, this clonotype turned up a few times. The genes are TRBV7-8 and TRBJ2-1, with 8 bases matching TRBD2. The CDR3 consists of 17 residues. CDR1 and CDR2 from the germline V gene are SGHVS and FQNEAQ. V was clipped by 2 bases and J by 2 bases; unmatched bases: 8. The CDR3 spells CASSLIPTSGTYNEQFF. DNA for the CDR3: TGTGCCAGCAGCTTAATCCCAACTAGCGGAACCTACAATGAGCAGTTCTTC.

With respect to this clonotype: Given a much more abundant clone one base away, this may be a read error. This chain joins TRBV14 and TRBJ2-3, with 7 positions matching TRBD2. Germline CDR1 and CDR2: SGHDN and FVKESK. With V trimmed by 4 bases and J by 4 bases, 8 bases remained unmatched. The CDR3 loop spans 15 amino acids. The DNA for the CDR3 is TGTGCCAGCAGCCGCCTTAGCGGGCGACCAGATACGCAGTATTTT. Translation: CASSRLSGRPDTQYF.

Turning to this clonotype: Since the CDR3 does not end with the conserved phenylalanine or tryptophan, this likely comes from a read error. The gene calls are TRBV13 and TRBJ2-4; a weak D match, TRBD1 (5 bases). Trimming removed 10 bases from V and 2 bases from J, with 21 bases in between. The CDR3 is made up of 16 amino acids. The germline gives CDR1 PRHDT, CDR2 FYEKMQ (reference sequence). CDR3: CANNLKTRGPKNIQYS. The CDR3 coding sequence is TGTGCCAACAACTTAAAAACAAGGGGCCCCAAAAACATTCAGTACTCC.

This clonotype was seen more than once but under ten times. The chain joins TRBV9 to TRBJ2-2; a weak D match, TRBD2 (5 bases). Trimming removed 1 base from V and 0 bases from J, with 10 bases in between. This CDR3 has 16 residues. CDR1 SGDLS and CDR2 YYNGEE come from the germline V gene. CDR3 loop: CASSVTPGTNTGELFF. The CDR3 DNA is TGTGCCAGCAGCGTAACACCGGGGACGAACACCGGGGAGCTGTTTTTT.

The gene calls are TRBV11-2 and TRBJ1-4, with 7 nucleotides matching TRBD1. After removal of 1 base from V and 3 bases from J, the junction contained 5 bases not matched to a gene. The CDR3 totals 16 residues. Germline CDR1 reads SGHAT; CDR2 reads FQNNGV. The CDR3 spells CASSLGPGQSNEKLFF. The CDR3 DNA reads TGTGCCAGCAGCTTAGGCCCGGGACAGTCTAATGAAAAACTGTTTTTT.

This clonotype has at least ten counts. This chain uses TRBV12-3 or TRBV12-4 with TRBJ1-5, with D uncertain. With 5 bases removed from V and 0 bases from J, the gap between germline ends came to 14 bases. This CDR3 region has 16 residues. In DNA, the CDR3 is TGTGCCAGCAGTCCGCAGTTCGGGGATAGCAATCAGCCCCAGCATTTT. This encodes CASSPQFGDSNQPQHF.

This clonotype occurred a few times. The chain links TRBV20-1 to TRBJ2-2, with TRBD2 matching over 9 bases. The CDR3 consists of 16 residues. The V segment lost 6 bases and the J segment 7 bases; nucleotides outside the gene matches: 15. Germline assignment: CDR1 DFQATT and CDR2 SNEGSKA (reference sequence). The chain's CDR3 is CSARIIGTSIDGELFF. CDR3 coding DNA: TGCAGTGCGCGAATTATTGGGACTAGCATAGACGGGGAGCTGTTTTTT.

A note on this clonotype: An end of the junction differs from the germline gene, which may be a read error. The J gene is TRBJ2-2, the V gene TRBV7-9; TRBD2 might be the D (5 bases). There are 12 residues in the CDR3. Germline-derived CDR1 and CDR2 are SEHNR and FQNEAQ (reference sequence). CDR3 sequence (DNA): TGTGCCAGCAGCTTGGTAACCGGGGTGCTGTTTTTT. This sequence encodes CASSLVTGVLFF.

In its sample, this clonotype was seen many times. This chain links TRBV21-1 with TRBJ2-3; TRBD1, as called in the table, went unchecked against the DNA. TRBV21-1 is a pseudogene locus. There are 16 residues in the CDR3. The CDR3 region has the DNA TGTGCCAGCCGAACGAACAGGGACTTTTGGACAGATACGCAGTATTTT. Translating gives CASRTNRDFWTDTQYF.

The rearrangement joins TRBV11-2 to TRBJ2-1, with 12 bases identical to TRBD2. Losses at the gene ends were 5 bases for V and 4 bases for J; bases not matched to a gene: 9. CDR1 and CDR2 from the germline V gene are SGHAT and FQNNGV. This CDR3 region has 17 residues. The chain's CDR3 is CASSIPSGGAPYNEQFF. CDR3 sequence (DNA): TGTGCCAGCAGCATCCCTAGCGGGGGGGCCCCATACAATGAGCAGTTCTTC.

A few counts support this clonotype. A read error may produce the germline difference seen at one junction end. This sequence joins TRBV6-2 or TRBV6-3 and TRBJ2-1; TRBD1 matches 11 bases. The CDR3 loop spans 13 amino acids. CDR1 is MNHEY and CDR2 is SVGEGT in the germline V gene. CDR3 loop: CASRTGGYDEQFF. The CDR3, as DNA: TGTGCCAGCCGGACAGGGGGCTACGATGAGCAGTTCTTC.

The sample holds many counts of this clonotype. This chain connects TRBV19 to TRBJ2-7; 9 bases agree with TRBD1. Germline CDR1 and CDR2: LNHDA and SQIVND (reference sequence). This CDR3 region has 14 residues. V lost 5 bases and J lost 3; bases outside the gene matches: 5. The CDR3 DNA reads TGTGCCAGTAGTGTCGGGACAGGGCTCTACGAGCAGTACTTC. Encoded protein: CASSVGTGLYEQYF.

This clonotype has a handful of counts. V is TRBV7-9 and J is TRBJ2-5, with D possibly TRBD2 on 5 matching bases. The germline V gene has CDR1 SEHNR and CDR2 FQNEAQ (reference sequence). This CDR3 contains 14 residues. Trimming removed 7 bases from V and 1 base from J, with 13 bases in between. CDR3 amino acids: CASKDRESQETQYF. In DNA, the CDR3 is TGTGCCAGCAAAGACCGGGAATCCCAAGAGACCCAGTACTTC.

This clonotype was found a few times. V and J are TRBV5-6 and TRBJ2-1, with 9 positions matching TRBD2. The V gene end was trimmed by 5 bases and the J gene end by 8 bases; junction bases not matched to a gene: 8. The germline CDR1 and CDR2 sequences are SGHDT and YYEEEE. CDR3 length equals 14 residues. CDR3 sequence: CASSAGGTRYEQFF. The DNA of the CDR3 is TGTGCCAGCAGTGCGGGGGGGACTAGATATGAGCAGTTCTTC.

The chain recombines TRBV28 with TRBJ2-3; maybe TRBD2 (5 bases). V lost 3 bases, J lost 6 bases, and 13 bases lay in between. The CDR3 totals 14 residues. Germline V lookup: CDR1 MDHEN, CDR2 SYDVKM. CDR3 in amino acids: CASSLRALRDTQYF. CDR3 DNA: TGTGCCAGCAGTTTGAGGGCCCTTCGGGATACGCAGTATTTT.

This clonotype showed up many times. The rearrangement joins TRBV5-4 to TRBJ2-3; D ambiguous. The CDR3 extends over 13 amino acids. Looked up from germline, CDR1 is SGHNT and CDR2 is YYREEE (reference sequence). Trimming stripped 5 bases from V and 1 base from J, with 8 bases between. The CDR3 nucleotides are TGTGCCAGCAGGGTATTCCGCACAGATACGCAGTATTTT. This translates into CASRVFRTDTQYF. The full variable domain, in which reference TRBV5-4 and TRBJ2-3 provide the parts outside the CDR3, is ETGVTQSPTHLIKTRGQQVTLRCSSQSGHNTVSWYQQALGQGPQFIFQYYREEENGRGNFPPRFSGLQFPNYSSELNVNALELDDSALYLCASRVFRTDTQYFGPGTRLTVL.

Notes on this clonotype: Just one base apart from a much larger clone, this may be a read error. This chain links TRBV7-8 with TRBJ2-1, with unresolved D. From germline, CDR1 is SGHVS and CDR2 FQNEAQ. CDR3 length: 14 residues. In DNA, the CDR3 is TGTGCCGGCAGCTTAGTGCCCGTCTACAATGAGCAGTTCTTC. Its protein product is CAGSLVPVYNEQFF.

This clonotype has a handful of counts. This chain uses TRBV11-2 with TRBJ1-1; D might be TRBD1 (6 bases). The CDR3 runs to 14 residues. Trimming cost V 1 base and J 6 bases, with 12 bases left between them. Germline V gives CDR1 SGHAT, CDR2 FQNNGV. As DNA, the CDR3 is TGTGCCAGCAGCTTAGGGCCAGGGGTCCCTGAAGCTTTCTTT. It is translated as CASSLGPGVPEAFF.

V is TRBV4-3 and J is TRBJ2-7; 12 bases line up with TRBD2. The CDR3 has 16 residues. Germline CDR1 reads LGHNA; CDR2 reads YSLEER. Unmatched junction bases numbered 8, after V lost 1 base and J lost 7 bases. Here the CDR3 DNA reads TGCGCCAGCAGCCAAGGGGTTCCTAGCGGGGGGGATGAGCAGTACTTC. It yields the protein CASSQGVPSGGDEQYF.

At least ten counts were recorded for this clonotype. Its ends do not fully match the called genes, so a read error is possible. The chain is built from TRBV7-9 and TRBJ2-7; tentative D call: TRBD2 (6 bases). Germline lookup yields CDR1 SEHNR and CDR2 FQNEAQ (reference sequence). CDR3 length: 12 amino acids. The CDR3 loop reads CASSQQGLQSFF. The CDR3, as DNA: TGTGCCAGCAGCCAGCAGGGACTCCAGTCTTTCTTC.

This clonotype was seen at least ten times. This sequence joins TRBV7-8 and TRBJ1-1, with a weak D call TRBD1 (6 bases). The germline gives CDR1 SGHVS, CDR2 FQNEAQ. This CDR3 has 16 amino acids. V dropped 3 bases and J dropped 1 base, with 15 bases sitting between them. CDR3 in amino acids: CASSLGRGFENTEAFF. CDR3 bases: TGTGCCAGCAGCTTGGGAAGGGGGTTTGAGAACACTGAAGCTTTCTTT.

This clonotype came up a few times. The J gene is TRBJ2-7, the V gene TRBV4-1; D might be TRBD1 (5 bases). Between the trimmed V and J ends, which lost 4 bases and 1 base, there was a span of 20 bases. Germline V gene sequence: CDR1 MGHRA, CDR2 YSYEKL. CDR3 length: 17 amino acids. The CDR3 sequence is CASSPFATEDASYEQYF. The CDR3 DNA reads as TGCGCCAGCAGCCCTTTCGCGACAGAGGACGCTTCCTACGAGCAGTACTTC.

Note on this clonotype: This clone may be a read error of a much larger clone one base away. The chain links TRBV7-9 to TRBJ2-3, with D unresolved. The V end was cut by 7 bases, the J end by 3 bases, with 17 bases between. This CDR3 region has 15 residues. Per the germline V gene, CDR1 is SEHNR and CDR2 is FQNEAQ (reference sequence). The CDR3 here is CASNPETIETDTQYF. CDR3 DNA: TGTGCCAGCAACCCCGAGACAATCGAGACAGATACGCAGTATTTT.

This clonotype showed up just a few times. V and J are TRBV4-1 and TRBJ1-1; possibly TRBD1 for D (5 bases). V lost 0 bases and J lost 1, with 12 bases in between. The CDR3 sequence is 16 residues long. Germline V CDR1 and CDR2: MGHRA, YSYEKL. CDR3 DNA: TGCGCCAGCAGCCAAGATTGGGGGTTGGGGAACACTGAAGCTTTCTTT. This translates into CASSQDWGLGNTEAFF.

At least ten counts were recorded for this clonotype. The chain carries TRBV12-3 or TRBV12-4 and TRBJ2-4; 9 positions agree with TRBD1. The CDR3 runs 14 residues. The J segment lost 7 bases and the V segment lost 7 bases, leaving 8 bases of the junction unmatched. The CDR3 protein is CASTSWTGDNIQYF. CDR3 in DNA: TGTGCCAGCACGTCTTGGACAGGGGATAACATTCAGTACTTC.

V gene TRBV18 combines with J gene TRBJ1-1; possible D gene TRBD1, 6 bases. The germline V and J ends were trimmed by 0 bases and 0 bases, with 14 bases remaining between them. Germline loops: CDR1 KGHSH, CDR2 LQKENI. The CDR3 is made up of 17 amino acids. CDR3 loop: CASSPPRGGDMNTEAFF. The DNA for the CDR3 is TGTGCCAGCTCACCACCGCGTGGGGGGGACATGAACACTGAAGCTTTCTTT. Using reference TRBV18 and TRBJ1-1 for the parts outside the CDR3, the full variable domain is NAGVMQNPRHLVRRRGQEARLRCSPMKGHSHVYWYRQLPEEGLKFMVYLQKENIIDESGMPKERFSAEFPKEGPSILRIQQVVRGDSAAYFCASSPPRGGDMNTEAFFGQGTRLTVV.

Worth noting for this clonotype: One end of the junction does not line up with germline, which may come from a read error. The V call is TRBV7-9, the J call TRBJ2-5; possibly TRBD2 for D (5 bases). The germline gives CDR1 SEHNR, CDR2 FQNEAQ (reference sequence). The length of the CDR3 is 16 residues. The CDR3: CTSSTTIRGSQETQYF. In nucleotides, the CDR3 is TGTACCAGCAGCACCACGATCCGGGGATCTCAAGAGACCCAGTACTTC.

V is TRBV4-3 and J is TRBJ1-6; the match to TRBD1 covers 9 bases. This CDR3 is 15 amino acids long. Per germline, CDR1 LGHNA and CDR2 YSLEER. V dropped 4 bases and J dropped 3; count of bases not matched to a gene: 1. CDR3 sequence (DNA): TGCGCCAGCAGCCCGGACAGGGGCTATAATTCACCCCTCCACTTT. It specifies CASSPDRGYNSPLHF.

A remark on this clonotype: A much larger clone sits a single nucleotide away, making a read error possible. The CDR3 end shows no conserved phenylalanine or tryptophan, and so a read error is likely. The chain couples TRBV5-1 to TRBJ2-7; TRBD1 might be the D (5 bases). The germline V gene has CDR1 SGHRS and CDR2 YFSETQ. V lost 5 bases and J 6 bases, leaving 15 bases between the germline ends. This CDR3 has 13 residues. Here the CDR3 DNA reads TGCGCCAGCAGAATAGGGAATAGGGGCGAGCAGTACCTC. Translated: CASRIGNRGEQYL.

In this sample, this clonotype turned up a few times. V is TRBV13 and J is TRBJ1-1; D possibly corresponds to TRBD1 (6 bases). The length of the CDR3 is 15 residues. From germline, CDR1 is PRHDT and CDR2 FYEKMQ (reference sequence). V was pared by 1 base and J by 5 bases, with 14 bases between. CDR3 nucleotides: TGTGCCAGCAGCTTAGAATCGGGGGCGCGGACTGAAGCTTTCTTT. Translation gives CASSLESGARTEAFF.

A few counts support this clonotype. This chain connects TRBV13 to TRBJ2-5; D is ambiguous. V lost 3 bases and J lost 5, with 10 bases in between. The germline V gene has CDR1 PRHDT and CDR2 FYEKMQ (reference sequence). CDR3 length: 13 amino acids. The CDR3 protein is CASSFNAPETQYF. The CDR3 DNA reads TGTGCCAGCAGCTTTAACGCCCCTGAGACCCAGTACTTC.